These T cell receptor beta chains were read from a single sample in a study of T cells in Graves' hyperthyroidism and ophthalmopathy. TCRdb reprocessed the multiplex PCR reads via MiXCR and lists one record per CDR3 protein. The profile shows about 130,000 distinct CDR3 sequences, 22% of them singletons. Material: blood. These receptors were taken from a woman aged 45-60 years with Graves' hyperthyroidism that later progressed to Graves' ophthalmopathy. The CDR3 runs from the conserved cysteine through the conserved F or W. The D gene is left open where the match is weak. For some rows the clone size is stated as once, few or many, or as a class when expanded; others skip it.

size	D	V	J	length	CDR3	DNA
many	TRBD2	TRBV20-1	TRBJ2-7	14	CSARGLAGGIEQYF	TGCAGTGCTAGGGGACTAGCGGGAGGTATCGAGCAGTACTTC
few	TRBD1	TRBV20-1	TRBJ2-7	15	CSARPGQGARYEQYF	TGCAGTGCTAGACCTGGACAGGGCGCTAGATACGAGCAGTACTTC
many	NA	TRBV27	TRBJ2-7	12	CASSLSGDEQYF	TGTGCCAGCAGTTTATCCGGGGACGAGCAGTACTTC
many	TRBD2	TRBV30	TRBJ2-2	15	CAWKKAGVNTGELFF	TGTGCCTGGAAAAAAGCGGGAGTGAACACCGGGGAGCTGTTTTTT
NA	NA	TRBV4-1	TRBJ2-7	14	CASSPDTTSYEQYF	TGCGCCAGCAGCCCCGACACGACCTCCTACGAGCAGTACTTC
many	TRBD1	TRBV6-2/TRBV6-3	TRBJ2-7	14	CASSGWDSGYEQYF	TGTGCCAGCAGTGGATGGGACAGCGGCTACGAGCAGTACTTC
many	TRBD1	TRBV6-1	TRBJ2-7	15	CASRGGGTGAYEQYF	TGTGCCAGCCGAGGAGGGGGGACAGGGGCCTACGAGCAGTACTTC
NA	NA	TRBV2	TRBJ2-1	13	CASSELGGNEQFF	TGTGCCAGCAGTGAATTGGGGGGAAATGAGCAGTTCTTC
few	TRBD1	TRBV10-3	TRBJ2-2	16	CAISVGTGGRIGELFF	TGTGCCATCAGTGTCGGGACAGGGGGCAGGATCGGGGAGCTGTTTTTT
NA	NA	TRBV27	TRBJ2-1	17	CASSLTPLADSYNEQFF	TGTGCCAGCAGTTTAACCCCGTTAGCGGACTCCTACAATGAGCAGTTCTTC
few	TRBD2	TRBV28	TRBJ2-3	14	CASSPPSGSYTQYF	TGTGCCAGCAGTCCGCCTAGCGGGAGCTATACGCAGTATTTT
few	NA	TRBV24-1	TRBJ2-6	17	CATSPAGINSGANVLTF	TGTGCCACCAGCCCGGCAGGGATTAACTCTGGGGCCAACGTCCTGACTTTC
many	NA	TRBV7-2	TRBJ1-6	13	CAGRQELNSPLHF	TGTGCCGGGAGACAGGAGCTTAATTCACCCCTCCACTTT
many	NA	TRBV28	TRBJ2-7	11	CASSSTYEQYF	TGTGCCAGCAGCTCGACCTACGAGCAGTACTTC
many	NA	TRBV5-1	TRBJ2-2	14	CASSQDGYTGELFF	TGCGCCAGCAGCCAGGACGGATACACCGGGGAGCTGTTTTTT
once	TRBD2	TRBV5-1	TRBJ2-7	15	CASSLYAGVPDEQYF	TGCGCCAGCAGCTTGTATGCGGGAGTTCCAGACGAGCAGTACTTC
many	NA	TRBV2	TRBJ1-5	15	CASREVRSSNQPQHF	TGTGCCAGCAGAGAAGTGAGGTCGAGCAATCAGCCCCAGCATTTT
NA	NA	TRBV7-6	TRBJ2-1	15	CASSLGGSTRNEQFF	TGTGCCAGCAGCTTAGGGGGGTCTACCAGGAATGAGCAGTTCTTC
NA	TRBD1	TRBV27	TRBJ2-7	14	CASSLSRGRYEQYF	TGTGCCAGCAGTTTATCCAGGGGGCGCTACGAGCAGTACTTC
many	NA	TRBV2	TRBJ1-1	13	CASTGQSNTEAFF	TGTGCCAGCACCGGACAGTCTAACACTGAAGCTTTCTTT
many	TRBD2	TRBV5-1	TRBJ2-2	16	CASSWGLAGGTGELFF	TGCGCCAGCAGCTGGGGACTAGCGGGAGGAACCGGGGAGCTGTTTTTT
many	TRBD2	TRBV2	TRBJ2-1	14	CASRDGTSFYEQFF	TGTGCCAGCAGAGACGGGACTAGTTTCTATGAGCAGTTCTTC
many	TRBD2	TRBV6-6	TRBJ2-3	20	CASSYSPSGRAEGRTDTQYF	TGTGCCAGCAGTTACTCTCCTAGCGGGAGGGCCGAGGGTCGCACAGATACGCAGTATTTT
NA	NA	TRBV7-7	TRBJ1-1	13	CASSLNGDTEAFF	TGTGCTAGCAGCTTAAATGGGGACACTGAAGCTTTCTTT
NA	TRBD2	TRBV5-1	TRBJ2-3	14	CASSLQRLANEQYF	TGCGCCAGCAGCTTACAACGACTAGCGAATGAGCAGTATTTT
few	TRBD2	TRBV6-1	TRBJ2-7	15	CASRMTSGSSYEQYF	TGTGCCAGCAGAATGACTAGCGGGAGCTCCTACGAGCAGTACTTC
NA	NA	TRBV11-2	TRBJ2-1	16	CASSRHGESSYNEQFF	TGTGCCAGCAGCCGCCACGGGGAAAGCTCCTACAATGAGCAGTTCTTC
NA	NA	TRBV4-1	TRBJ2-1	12	CASSLQHNEQFF	TGCGCCAGCAGCCTTCAACACAATGAGCAGTTCTTC
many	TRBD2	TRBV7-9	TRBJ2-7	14	CASNIAGGNYEQYF	TGTGCCAGCAATATCGCGGGAGGGAACTACGAGCAGTACTTC
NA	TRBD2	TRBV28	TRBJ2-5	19	CASSHPSGLAGGPGETQYF	TGTGCCAGCAGTCATCCTTCGGGACTAGCGGGAGGGCCCGGGGAGACCCAGTACTTC
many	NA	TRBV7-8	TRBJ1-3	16	CASSLAARGGGDTIYF	TGTGCCAGCAGCTTAGCGGCGCGGGGCGGCGGCGACACCATATATTTT
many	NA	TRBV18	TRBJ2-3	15	CASSQRSTSTDTQYF	TGTGCCAGCTCACAGAGGAGTACTAGCACAGATACGCAGTATTTT
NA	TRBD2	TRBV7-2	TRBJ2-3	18	CASSFTVAGGPEADTQYF	TGTGCCAGCAGCTTCACCGTAGCGGGAGGGCCTGAGGCAGATACGCAGTATTTT
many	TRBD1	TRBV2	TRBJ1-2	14	CASSVDRGGYGYTF	TGTGCCAGCAGTGTGGACAGGGGGGGCTATGGCTACACCTTC
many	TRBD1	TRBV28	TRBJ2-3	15	CASSLPTGSTDTQYF	TGTGCCAGCAGTTTACCGACAGGGAGCACAGATACGCAGTATTTT
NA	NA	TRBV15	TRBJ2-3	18	CATSRVFQQGPREDTQYF	TGTGCCACCAGCAGGGTGTTTCAACAGGGTCCTAGGGAAGATACGCAGTATTTT
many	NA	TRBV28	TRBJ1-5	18	CASSLRSGWNILNQPQHF	TGTGCCAGCAGTTTAAGGTCAGGGTGGAACATATTAAATCAGCCCCAGCATTTT
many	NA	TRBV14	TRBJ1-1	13	CASSLQAPTEAFF	TGTGCCAGCAGCCTCCAGGCCCCAACTGAAGCTTTCTTT
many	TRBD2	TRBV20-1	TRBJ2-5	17	CSAALLAGGRYGETQYF	TGCAGTGCTGCCCTACTAGCGGGAGGGCGATACGGAGAGACCCAGTACTTC
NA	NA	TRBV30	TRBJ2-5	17	CAWSGGAFRRGVETQYF	TGTGCCTGGAGTGGGGGCGCCTTTCGGAGAGGTGTAGAGACCCAGTACTTC
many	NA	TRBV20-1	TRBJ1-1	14	CSARAGHKNTEAFF	TGCAGTGCTAGGGCGGGACACAAGAACACTGAAGCTTTCTTT
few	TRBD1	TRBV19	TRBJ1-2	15	CASSRTGNGNYGYTF	TGTGCCAGTAGTCGGACAGGGAACGGTAACTATGGCTACACCTTC
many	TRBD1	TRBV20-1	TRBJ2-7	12	CSADRGSYEQYF	TGCAGTGCTGACAGGGGGTCCTACGAGCAGTACTTC
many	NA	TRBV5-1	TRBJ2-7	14	CASSLVGGLGEQYF	TGCGCCAGCAGCTTGGTTGGAGGGCTGGGGGAGCAGTACTTC
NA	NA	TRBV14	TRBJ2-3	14	CASSQEQGPDTQYF	TGTGCCAGCAGCCAAGAACAGGGTCCAGATACGCAGTATTTT
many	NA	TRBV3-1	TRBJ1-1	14	CASSQDPRGGEAFF	TGTGCCAGCAGCCAAGACCCACGCGGGGGGGAAGCTTTCTTT
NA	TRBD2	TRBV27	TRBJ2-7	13	CASSPPGGLEQYF	TGTGCCAGCAGTCCACCGGGAGGCCTGGAGCAGTACTTC
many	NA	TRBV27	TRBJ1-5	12	CASGRENQPQHF	TGTGCCAGCGGCAGGGAGAATCAGCCCCAGCATTTT
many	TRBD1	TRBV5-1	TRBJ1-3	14	CASSPRDSGNTIYF	TGCGCCAGCAGCCCCCGGGACAGTGGAAACACCATATATTTT
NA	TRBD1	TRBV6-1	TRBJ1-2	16	CASSWATGSKNYGYTF	TGTGCCAGCAGTTGGGCGACAGGGTCGAAGAACTATGGCTACACCTTC
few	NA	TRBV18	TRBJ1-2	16	CASSPPFQGSGYGYTF	TGTGCCAGCTCACCACCTTTTCAGGGGTCGGGCTATGGCTACACCTTC
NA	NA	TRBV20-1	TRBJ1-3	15	CSAAATGQGRNTIYF	TGCAGTGCTGCAGCCACAGGTCAAGGGAGAAACACCATATATTTT
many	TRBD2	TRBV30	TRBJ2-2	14	CACRLAGVPGELFF	TGTGCCTGCCGACTAGCGGGAGTTCCCGGGGAGCTGTTTTTT